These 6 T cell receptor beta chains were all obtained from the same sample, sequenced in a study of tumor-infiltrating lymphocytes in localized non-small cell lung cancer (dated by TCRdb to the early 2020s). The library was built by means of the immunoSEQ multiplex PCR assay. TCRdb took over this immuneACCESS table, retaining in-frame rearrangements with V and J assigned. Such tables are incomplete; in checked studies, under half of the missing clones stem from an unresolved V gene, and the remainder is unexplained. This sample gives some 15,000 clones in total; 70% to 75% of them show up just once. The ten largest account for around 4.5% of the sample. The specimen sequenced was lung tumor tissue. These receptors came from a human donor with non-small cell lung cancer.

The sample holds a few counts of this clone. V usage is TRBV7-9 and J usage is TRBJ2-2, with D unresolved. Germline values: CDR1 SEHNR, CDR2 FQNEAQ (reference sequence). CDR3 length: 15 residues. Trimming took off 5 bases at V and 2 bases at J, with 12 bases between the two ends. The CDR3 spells CASSRVLDNTGELFF. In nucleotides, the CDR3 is TGTGCCAGCAGCAGGGTCCTTGATAACACCGGGGAGCTGTTTTTT.

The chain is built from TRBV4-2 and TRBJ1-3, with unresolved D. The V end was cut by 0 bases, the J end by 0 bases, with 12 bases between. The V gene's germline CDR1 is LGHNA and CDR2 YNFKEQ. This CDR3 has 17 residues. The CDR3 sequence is CASSQDRYRDSGNTIYF. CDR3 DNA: TGTGCCAGCAGCCAAGACAGATATAGGGACTCTGGAAACACCATATATTTT.

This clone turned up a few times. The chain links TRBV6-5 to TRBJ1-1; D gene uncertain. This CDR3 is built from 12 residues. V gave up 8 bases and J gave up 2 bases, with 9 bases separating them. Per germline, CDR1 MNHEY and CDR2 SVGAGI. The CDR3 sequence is CASRWRNTEAFF. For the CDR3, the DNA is TGTGCCAGCCGATGGAGAAACACTGAAGCTTTCTTT.

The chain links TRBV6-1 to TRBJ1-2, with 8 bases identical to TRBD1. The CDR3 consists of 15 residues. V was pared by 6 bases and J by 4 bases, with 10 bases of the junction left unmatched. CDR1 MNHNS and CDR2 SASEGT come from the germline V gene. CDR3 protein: CASSEGTGQGYGYTF. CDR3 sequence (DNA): TGTGCCAGCAGCGAGGGGACCGGACAGGGCTATGGCTACACCTTC.

The CDR3 region has the DNA TGTGCCAGCAGCTTCGGGGTGAACACCGGGGAGCTGTTTTTT. Translating gives CASSFGVNTGELFF. V usage is TRBV5-6 and J usage is TRBJ2-2, with D maybe TRBD2 (5 bases). The ends were cut back, 2 bases at V and 1 base at J, with 6 bases in the middle. Germline V gene lookup returns CDR1 SGHDT and CDR2 YYEEEE. This CDR3 has 14 amino acids.

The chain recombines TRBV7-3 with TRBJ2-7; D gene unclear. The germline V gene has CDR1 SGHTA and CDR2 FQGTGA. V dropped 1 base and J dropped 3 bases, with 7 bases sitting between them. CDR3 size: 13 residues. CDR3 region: CASSLRPIYEQYF. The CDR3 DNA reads TGTGCCAGCAGCTTAAGGCCGATCTACGAGCAGTACTTC. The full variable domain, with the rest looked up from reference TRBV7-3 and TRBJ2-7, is GAGVSQTPSNKVTEKGKYVELRCDPISGHTALYWYRQSLGQGPEFLIYFQGTGAADDSGLPNDRFFAVRPEGSVSTLKIQRTERGDSAVYLCASSLRPIYEQYFGPGTRLTVT.